The entry below gives a single TCR beta chain sequence along with its context. Germline V gene data show CDR1 as SGHRS and CDR2 as YFSETQ. V gave up 0 bases and J gave up 5 bases, with 6 bases separating them. The CDR3 sequence is 13 residues long. This entry comes from a study of blood T cell repertoires in COVID-19. TCRdb's copy holds only in-frame clones and misses some; the assay was immunoSEQ multiplex PCR. Here the sample spans 150,000 to 200,000 clones, over 75% being singletons. This chain links TRBV5-1 with TRBJ2-1; TRBD1 might be the D (6 bases). The source of this sequence is a human donor with active or convalescent COVID-19. The donor label of this sample is uncertain. The sample was peripheral blood. CDR3 bases: TGCGCCAGCAGCTTGGAGGGGGACAATGAGCAGTTCTTC. Protein sequence: CASSLEGDNEQFF.